These T cell receptor beta chains were read from a single sample in a study of blood T cells in healthy people across ages. TCRdb reprocessed the 5' RACE reads via MiXCR and lists one record per CDR3 protein. The sample lists 500,000 to 550,000 distinct CDR3 sequences, around 24% occurring once. The same data also went into a second study, on T cells of mothers and their children.

Sequencing was done on a sample of blood. These receptors were taken from a boy younger than 18 in good health. Each CDR3 is given with its conserved first and last residue. The order of the fields is clone size, D gene, V gene, J gene, CDR3 protein, CDR3 DNA. D genes are given only for firm matches. Only part of the rows carry a size: once, few, many, or a class if the clone is expanded.

>many|-|TRBV28|TRBJ2-7
CASSSRIPTAHF
TGTGCCAGCAGTTCCCGAATTCCGACAGCCCACTTC
>few|-|TRBV28|TRBJ2-3
CASVTSTDTQYF
TGTGCCAGCGTGACTAGCACAGATACGCAGTATTTT
>few|-|TRBV28|TRBJ2-5
CASSLSPSRGETQYF
TGTGCCAGCAGTTTATCTCCCAGCCGTGGAGAGACCCAGTACTTC
>many|-|TRBV4-1|TRBJ2-5
CASSPRQYQETQYF
TGCGCCAGCAGCCCACGACAGTACCAAGAGACCCAGTACTTC
>few|-|TRBV6-6|TRBJ2-5
CASSYPSGRGQETQYF
TGTGCCAGCAGTTACCCCTCAGGGAGGGGGCAAGAGACCCAGTACTTC
>few|TRBD1|TRBV18|TRBJ2-2
CASSPPSTGVPGELFF
TGTGCCAGCTCACCGCCGTCAACAGGGGTCCCCGGGGAGCTGTTTTTT
>-|TRBD1|TRBV2|TRBJ2-2
CASRRQGTGELFF
TGTGCCAGCAGACGACAGGGGACCGGGGAGCTGTTTTTT
>-|-|TRBV27|TRBJ2-1
CASSLILDSKTPINNEQFF
TGTGCCAGCAGTTTAATTTTGGACAGCAAGACGCCCATTAACAATGAGCAGTTCTTC
>-|TRBD1|TRBV7-9|TRBJ1-2
CASSQGQALDGYTF
TGTGCCAGCAGCCAGGGACAGGCATTAGATGGCTACACCTTC
>few|-|TRBV27|TRBJ2-6
CATRQGVTGANVLTF
TGTGCCACCCGACAAGGGGTTACTGGGGCCAACGTCCTGACTTTC